This T cell receptor beta chain was found in a study of T cell responses to AZD1222 COVID-19 vaccine. The CDR3 has 16 residues. Germline CDR1 reads SGHTA; CDR2 reads FQGNSA. V lost 5 bases, J lost 6 bases, and 12 bases stayed unmatched. Only in-frame clones appear in the TCRdb table, and some are missing; sequencing was by immunoSEQ multiplex PCR. The sample includes more than 100,000 clones, 65% to 90% of them seen just once. The sequencing used peripheral blood, collected on day 0 of AZD1222 vaccination. The rearrangement uses TRBV7-2 and TRBJ2-3, with TRBD2 matching over 9 bases. The source of this sequence is an adult in good health. The CDR3 sequence is CASSLYVAGGPDTQYF. Written as DNA, the CDR3 is TGTGCCAGCAGCCTTTACGTGGCGGGGGGGCCGGATACGCAGTATTTT.